Detailed here is one TCR beta chain. The data were obtained in a study of T cell clusters in autoimmune cytopenias. TRB was amplified from roughly 250 ng of peripheral blood genomic DNA per sample. Multiplex touch-down PCR amplified TRB using TRB-A and TRB-B pools in one tube. One entry per CDR3 protein, without DNA, is what TCRdb gives after re-calling the multiplex PCR reads. The sample shows approximately 4,000 distinct CDR3 sequences, and around 10% sits with its ten largest clones. This CDR3 spans 14 amino acids. Germline V CDR1 and CDR2: DFQATT, SNEGSKA (reference sequence). The same specimen was also included in a second study, on T cell repertoires in aging, cancer and after chemotherapy.

This clonotype originated in a human donor in good health. V usage is TRBV20-1 and J usage is TRBJ1-6; the TRBD1 assignment by TCRdb is unverifiable without DNA. The sample taken for sequencing was peripheral blood. The CDR3 here is CSARERQYNSPLHF.